Each of the 2 T cell receptor beta chains below was sequenced from the same sample in a study of shared clonotypes between healthy human individuals. Here immunoSEQ multiplex PCR was the method, and the copy in TCRdb shows in-frame clones only, minus some. The sample consists of 2 million to 2.5 million clones, 95% of them appearing once. Sequencing input: naive CD4+ T cells sorted from blood. Sample subset: CD45RA+ positively selected. These receptors all stem from a man between 18 and 29 years old in good health.

The chain employs TRBV30 and TRBJ2-3; D uncertain. This CDR3 spans 16 amino acids. V gave up 1 base and J gave up 4 bases, with 18 bases separating them. From germline, CDR1 is GTSNPN and CDR2 SVGIG (reference sequence). CDR3: CAWSARSTGRADTQYF. The CDR3 DNA reads TGTGCCTGGAGTGCGAGGAGCACCGGACGGGCAGATACGCAGTATTTT.

This rearrangement joins TRBV11-2 to TRBJ1-1; D gene uncertain. CDR1 is SGHAT, CDR2 FQNNGV, per germline. Deletions cut 2 bases from V and 3 bases from J, with 7 bases between. The CDR3 totals 13 residues. The CDR3 region is CASSLQVDTEAFF. Written as DNA, the CDR3 is TGTGCCAGCAGCTTACAGGTTGACACTGAAGCTTTCTTT.